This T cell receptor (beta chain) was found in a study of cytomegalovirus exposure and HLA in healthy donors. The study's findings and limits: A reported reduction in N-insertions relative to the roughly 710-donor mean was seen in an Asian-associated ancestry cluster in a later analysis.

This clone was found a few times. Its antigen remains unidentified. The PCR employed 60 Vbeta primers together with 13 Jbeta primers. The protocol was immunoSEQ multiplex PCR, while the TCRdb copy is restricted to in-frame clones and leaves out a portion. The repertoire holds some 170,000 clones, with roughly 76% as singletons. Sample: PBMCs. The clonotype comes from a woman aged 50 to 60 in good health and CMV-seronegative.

CDR3 sequence (DNA): TGTGCCAGCAGCCCCTCTTTCACAGATACGCAGTATTTT. Its translation is CASSPSFTDTQYF. V gene TRBV14 combines with J gene TRBJ2-3; D uncertain. V lost 4 bases to trimming and J lost 2 bases, with 7 bases between them. The CDR3 consists of 13 residues. Germline values: CDR1 SGHDN, CDR2 FVKESK.